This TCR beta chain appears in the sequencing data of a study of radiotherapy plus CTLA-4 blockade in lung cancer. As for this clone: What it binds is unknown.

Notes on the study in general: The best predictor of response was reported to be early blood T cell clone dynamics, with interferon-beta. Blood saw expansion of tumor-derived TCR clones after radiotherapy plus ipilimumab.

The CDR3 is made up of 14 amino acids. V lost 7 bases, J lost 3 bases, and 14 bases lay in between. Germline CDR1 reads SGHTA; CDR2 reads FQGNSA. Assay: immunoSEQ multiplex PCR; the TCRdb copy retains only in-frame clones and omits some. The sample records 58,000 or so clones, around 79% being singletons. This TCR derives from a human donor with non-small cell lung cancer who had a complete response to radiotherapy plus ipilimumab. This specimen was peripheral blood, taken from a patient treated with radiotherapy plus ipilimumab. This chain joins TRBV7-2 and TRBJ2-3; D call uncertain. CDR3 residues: CASTLDLVTDTQYF. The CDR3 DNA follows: TGTGCCAGCACCCTTGACTTGGTGACAGATACGCAGTATTTT.